This T cell receptor (beta chain) was identified in a study of shared clonotypes between healthy human individuals. The CDR3 is 15 amino acids. Germline CDR1 and CDR2: MDHEN and SYDVKM. Trimming left V 5 bases short and J 0 bases short, with 10 bases between. Measured with immunoSEQ multiplex PCR; TCRdb has only the in-frame clones, and not every one. Altogether about 180,000 clones are present, 85% to 95% being singletons, with the ten largest covering more than 0.065%. The V and J genes are TRBV28 and TRBJ1-4; D remains ambiguous. Sequences were obtained from naive CD4+ T cells sorted from blood. Subset in this sample: CD45RA+ positively selected. This TCR was sampled from a woman aged 25 to 39 in good health. In DNA, the CDR3 is TGTGCCAGCAGTCTTCACCCAGCAACTAATGAAAAACTGTTTTTT. The encoded protein is CASSLHPATNEKLFF.